Listed below are T cell receptor beta chains from one sample, sequenced in a study of PD-L1 blockade in urothelial cancer. Measured with immunoSEQ multiplex PCR; TCRdb has only the in-frame clones, and not every one. The sample lists under 60,000 clones, about 81% occurring once. Sequencing used PBMCs, obtained around atezolizumab (anti-PD-L1) treatment. All receptors come from a man aged 65 to 85 with urothelial cancer. Both conserved end residues are part of each CDR3. A D gene is named only where the DNA matches it firmly. Some rows mark clone size as missing; the rest say once, few, many or name a class of expanded clone.

clone_size	d_call	v_call	j_call	cdr3_aa	cdr3_nt
NA	NA	TRBV7-9	TRBJ2-7	CASSLINEQYF	TGTGCCAGCAGCTTAATCAACGAGCAGTACTTC
NA	NA	TRBV7-7	TRBJ2-2	CASSLSRDTGELFF	TGTGCCAGCAGCTTATCTAGAGACACCGGGGAGCTGTTTTTT
few	NA	TRBV29-1	TRBJ2-6	CSVFETGANVLTF	TGCAGCGTGTTTGAGACTGGGGCCAACGTCCTGACTTTC
once	NA	TRBV6-1	TRBJ2-6	CASSEIGGGANVLTF	TGTGCCAGCAGTGAAATCGGGGGTGGGGCCAACGTCCTGACTTTC
NA	TRBD2	TRBV5-1	TRBJ2-1	CASYQRGGRREQFF	TGCGCCAGCTACCAGCGGGGGGGTCGGCGTGAGCAGTTCTTC
NA	NA	TRBV29-1	TRBJ1-1	CSVDIQGVGTEAFF	TGCAGCGTGGATATACAGGGAGTTGGGACTGAAGCTTTCTTT
NA	TRBD1	TRBV5-5	TRBJ1-3	CASSGGQGSGNTIYF	TGTGCCAGCAGCGGAGGACAGGGCTCTGGAAACACCATATATTTT
NA	NA	TRBV25-1	TRBJ2-2	CAVDRAGELFF	TGTGCCGTCGACCGGGCCGGGGAGCTGTTTTTT
NA	TRBD2	TRBV11-3	TRBJ2-2	CASRRGAGELFF	TGTGCCAGCCGGCGGGGGGCCGGGGAGCTGTTTTTT
NA	TRBD1	TRBV19	TRBJ2-2	CAGIGTGKTGELFF	TGTGCCGGTATTGGGACAGGGAAAACCGGGGAGCTGTTTTTT
NA	NA	TRBV9	TRBJ2-3	CASSASGRPPDTQYF	TGTGCCAGCAGCGCCTCGGGAAGGCCGCCAGATACGCAGTATTTT
NA	NA	TRBV28	TRBJ1-2	CASSLLQGRNGYTF	TGTGCCAGCAGTTTACTGCAGGGGCGAAATGGCTACACCTTC
NA	NA	TRBV28	TRBJ2-1	CASSFSGGGKDEQFF	TGTGCCAGCAGTTTTTCGGGTGGGGGGAAGGATGAGCAGTTCTTC
few	TRBD1	TRBV2	TRBJ1-4	CASGRRTGHNEKLFF	TGTGCCAGTGGAAGAAGGACAGGGCACAATGAAAAACTGTTTTTT
NA	TRBD1	TRBV5-4	TRBJ2-5	CASSFGTAYQETQYF	TGTGCCAGCAGCTTTGGGACAGCGTACCAAGAGACCCAGTACTTC
few	TRBD1	TRBV5-1	TRBJ2-2	CASSPRQGSTGELFF	TGCGCCAGCAGCCCTAGACAGGGTAGCACCGGGGAGCTGTTTTTT
NA	TRBD2	TRBV18	TRBJ2-7	CASSTGRGEQYF	TGTGCCAGCTCTACTGGGAGGGGCGAGCAGTACTTC
NA	NA	TRBV5-4	TRBJ2-1	CASSQPIGAYNEQFF	TGTGCCAGCAGCCAGCCTATCGGGGCCTACAATGAGCAGTTCTTC
NA	NA	TRBV7-2	TRBJ2-3	CASSPGPGTQYF	TGTGCCAGCAGCCCCGGACCAGGGACGCAGTATTTT
NA	NA	TRBV6-5	TRBJ1-2	CASSTGYYYGYTF	TGTGCCAGTTCCACAGGGTACTACTATGGCTACACCTTC
NA	NA	TRBV25-1	TRBJ1-5	CASSETRFHQPQHF	TGTGCCAGCAGTGAAACGAGATTCCATCAGCCCCAGCATTTT
NA	NA	TRBV9	TRBJ2-2	CASSVVVGANTGELFF	TGTGCCAGCAGCGTAGTGGTGGGGGCTAACACCGGGGAGCTGTTTTTT
NA	TRBD1	TRBV14	TRBJ1-2	CASSQTGGRWSYGYTF	TGTGCCAGCAGCCAGACAGGGGGCAGGTGGTCCTATGGCTACACCTTC
few	TRBD2	TRBV19	TRBJ2-1	CASSLGELAGPYNEQFF	TGTGCCAGTAGCCTCGGGGAGCTAGCGGGGCCCTACAATGAGCAGTTCTTC
few	TRBD2	TRBV7-3	TRBJ2-1	CASSPSGGREQFF	TGTGCCAGCAGCCCTAGCGGGGGGCGCGAGCAGTTCTTC